A selection of T cell receptor beta chains follows, all from one sample in a study of shared clonotypes between healthy human individuals. Sequencing was performed with immunoSEQ multiplex PCR; in TCRdb, only in-frame clones are kept and a portion is missing. Of some 2,400,000 clones in the sample, approximately 94% were seen once. Material: naive CD4+ T cells sorted from blood. These receptors were taken from a young man in good health. The CDR3 runs from the conserved cysteine through the conserved F or W. Fields, in order: D gene, clone size, V gene, J gene, CDR3 DNA, CDR3 protein. The D gene is left open where the match is weak. A row's size may be missing; if present it is once, few, many or a size class.

>.|.|TRBV6-1|TRBJ1-6
TGTGCCAGCAGGGCGTTGGGGGGACATAATTCACCCCTCCACTTT
CASRALGGHNSPLHF
>TRBD2|.|TRBV15|TRBJ2-7
TGTGCCACCAGCAGAGCGATATCTCTTAGCGGGAGGACCTACGAGCAGTACTTC
CATSRAISLSGRTYEQYF
>TRBD1|.|TRBV25-1|TRBJ1-2
TGTGCCAGCACCCCGGGACAGGGTTTCCACACCTTC
CASTPGQGFHTF
>.|.|TRBV7-2|TRBJ1-1
TGTGCCAGCACCTCATCCTACGGGTTGAACACTGAAGCTTTCTTT
CASTSSYGLNTEAFF
>.|once|TRBV6-5|TRBJ2-2
TGTGCCAGCACTTCACCCGTTAACACCGGGGAGCTGTTTTTT
CASTSPVNTGELFF
>.|.|TRBV28|TRBJ1-5
TGTGCCAGCACACGGACCTTGGGGAGCAATCAGCCCCAGCATTTT
CASTRTLGSNQPQHF
>.|.|TRBV4-2|TRBJ1-1
TGTGCCAGCAGCCAAGATAGGGTGGGGGCACTTGAAGCTTTCTTT
CASSQDRVGALEAFF
>.|.|TRBV5-1|TRBJ1-6
TGCGCCAGCAGCCCAAGCAGGGGAAACAATTCACCCCTCCACTTT
CASSPSRGNNSPLHF
>.|once|TRBV6-6|TRBJ1-5
TGTGCCAGCACCGACAGGCAGGGAAACAATCAGCCCCAGCATTTT
CASTDRQGNNQPQHF
>TRBD1|.|TRBV7-2|TRBJ2-1
TGTGCCAGCAGCGGCGGGACAGGGGGCTACAATGAGCAGTTCTTC
CASSGGTGGYNEQFF
>TRBD2|.|TRBV28|TRBJ2-4
TGTGCCAGCAGTTCCGGGACTAGCGGGGGAAGGGCCAAAAACATTCAGTACTTC
CASSSGTSGGRAKNIQYF
>.|.|TRBV4-1|TRBJ2-7
TGCGCCAGCAGCCAAGATAGGGGGATACCCTACGAGCAGTACTTC
CASSQDRGIPYEQYF
>.|once|TRBV5-4|TRBJ1-1
TGTGCCAGCAGCTTACACGCGGGGGTAACTGAAGCTTTCTTT
CASSLHAGVTEAFF
>.|.|TRBV4-1|TRBJ2-3
TGCGCCAGCAGCAAAGCGAGTCTTCCAGATACGCAGTATTTT
CASSKASLPDTQYF
>.|.|TRBV5-4|TRBJ1-2
TGTGCCAGCAGTCCAAACCCTCCACAGGGTATGTCTGTGGGCTACACCTTC
CASSPNPPQGMSVGYTF
>TRBD1|.|TRBV5-4|TRBJ1-1
TGTGCCAGCGGACTGGACAGGGTTACTGAAGCTTTCTTT
CASGLDRVTEAFF
>TRBD1|.|TRBV5-1|TRBJ1-2
TGCGCCAGCAGACAGGGGGCCGTCGGCTATGGCTACACCTTC
CASRQGAVGYGYTF
>.|.|TRBV5-1|TRBJ2-3
TGCGCCAGCGCCCCCCAGGGGCTAGATACGCAGTATTTT
CASAPQGLDTQYF
>TRBD2|.|TRBV7-2|TRBJ2-3
TGTGCCAGCAGCTTAGGGGCTAGCGGACGCACAGATACGCAGTATTTT
CASSLGASGRTDTQYF
>TRBD2|.|TRBV4-3|TRBJ2-7
TGCGCCAGCAGCCGAGGGACTAGCGGGTCGAGCTCCTACGAGCAGTACTTC
CASSRGTSGSSSYEQYF
>TRBD1|.|TRBV5-8|TRBJ1-6
TGTGCCAGCAGCTTTGAGCCCGGGACAGGGGTACCACCCCTCCACTTT
CASSFEPGTGVPPLHF
>.|.|TRBV5-1|TRBJ2-1
TGCGCCAGCAGCTTGGGAGCCCATGAGCAGTTCTTC
CASSLGAHEQFF
>TRBD1|.|TRBV7-3|TRBJ1-2
TGTGCCAGCAGCTCGCCCGACAGGGGGACGTATGGCTACACCTTC
CASSSPDRGTYGYTF
>.|once|TRBV10-3|TRBJ2-7
TGTGCCATCAGTGAGTCTCAAGGGTACTACGAGCAGTACTTC
CAISESQGYYEQYF
>TRBD2|.|TRBV5-4|TRBJ2-7
TGTGCCAGCAGCTTGGCGGTAGCGGGAGGGAAATCCTACGAGCAGTACTTC
CASSLAVAGGKSYEQYF
>.|.|TRBV2|TRBJ1-5
TGTGCCAGCAAGGCGGGAAATCAGCCCCAGCATTTT
CASKAGNQPQHF
>TRBD1|.|TRBV10-3|TRBJ2-1
TGTGCCATCGCGCGGCAGGGGGCCTACAATGAGCAGTTCTTC
CAIARQGAYNEQFF
>TRBD2|once|TRBV5-6|TRBJ2-7
TGTGCCAGCAGCTTATGGGGGGAGGGACTGAGCTCCTACGAGCAGTACTTC
CASSLWGEGLSSYEQYF
>TRBD2|.|TRBV10-3|TRBJ2-1
TGTGCCATCAGTGATTCCTTCGGCCTAGCGGGGGGCAATGAGCAGTTCTTC
CAISDSFGLAGGNEQFF
>.|.|TRBV6-1|TRBJ1-1
TGTGCCAGCAGTAGTCACGGGAACACTGAAGCTTTCTTT
CASSSHGNTEAFF
>.|.|TRBV10-2|TRBJ1-1
TGCGCCAGCAGAGACAGAGTGAACACTGAAGCTTTCTTT
CASRDRVNTEAFF
>.|.|TRBV6-6|TRBJ1-5
TGTGCCAGCAGTTACTCGAAGATTAATAGCAATCAGCCCCAGCATTTT
CASSYSKINSNQPQHF
>.|.|TRBV5-1|TRBJ2-7
TGCGCCAGCAGCGTTCAGGGGGGTATGATCGACGAGCAGTACTTC
CASSVQGGMIDEQYF
>.|.|TRBV5-1|TRBJ2-3
TGCGCCAGCAGACGGGACGTCGATACGCAGTATTTT
CASRRDVDTQYF
>.|.|TRBV30|TRBJ2-7
TGTGCCTGGAGTTCCAAACCTTCTCATGTCCAAGCCACCACCTACGAGCAGTACTTC
CAWSSKPSHVQATTYEQYF
>.|.|TRBV4-3|TRBJ2-1
TGCGCCAGCAGCCAAGATCTCCAGGTAACTGGATACAATGAGCAGTTCTTC
CASSQDLQVTGYNEQFF
>.|.|TRBV18|TRBJ1-4
TGTGCCAGCTCACAGGGGACAACTAATGAAAAACTGTTTTTT
CASSQGTTNEKLFF
>.|.|TRBV28|TRBJ1-1
TGTGCCAGCAAAAGGACACTGATGAACACTGAAGCTTTCTTT
CASKRTLMNTEAFF
>.|.|TRBV27|TRBJ2-1
TGTGCCAGCAGTTTAATGTCCAACAATGAGCAGTTCTTC
CASSLMSNNEQFF
>.|.|TRBV2|TRBJ2-2
TGTGCCAGCACCCCCTCGCGGGGAACAGGGAGGGACGGGGAGCTGTTTTTT
CASTPSRGTGRDGELFF
>TRBD1|.|TRBV7-2|TRBJ2-7
TGTGCCAGCAGCTCTTTGGACAGGGGGGGCGAGCAGTACTTC
CASSSLDRGGEQYF
>.|.|TRBV30|TRBJ1-6
TGTGCCTGGGCTCGCAGGGGTTATCGATCACCCCTCCACTTT
CAWARRGYRSPLHF
>.|.|TRBV2|TRBJ2-3
TGTGCCAGAGGGGCGGATAGTGCTGGGACGCAGTATTTT
CARGADSAGTQYF
>.|.|TRBV21-1|TRBJ2-7
TGTGCCAGCAGCAAAGAGGGACCTCCCCCCCTCTACGAGCAGTACTTC
CASSKEGPPPLYEQYF
>.|.|TRBV6-1|TRBJ1-2
TGTGCCAGCAGAGCGGACGCTAACTATGGCTACACCTTC
CASRADANYGYTF